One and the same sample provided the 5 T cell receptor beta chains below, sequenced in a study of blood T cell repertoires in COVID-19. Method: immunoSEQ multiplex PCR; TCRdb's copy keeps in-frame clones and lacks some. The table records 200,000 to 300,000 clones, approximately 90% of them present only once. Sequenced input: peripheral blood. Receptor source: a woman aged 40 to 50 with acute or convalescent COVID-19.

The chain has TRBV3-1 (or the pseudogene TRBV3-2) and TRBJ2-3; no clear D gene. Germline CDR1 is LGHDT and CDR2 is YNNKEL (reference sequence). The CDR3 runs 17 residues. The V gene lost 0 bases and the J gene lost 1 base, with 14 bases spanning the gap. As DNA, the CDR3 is TGTGCCAGCAGCCAAGATGGCCAGGTATGGGGCACAGATACGCAGTATTTT. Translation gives CASSQDGQVWGTDTQYF.

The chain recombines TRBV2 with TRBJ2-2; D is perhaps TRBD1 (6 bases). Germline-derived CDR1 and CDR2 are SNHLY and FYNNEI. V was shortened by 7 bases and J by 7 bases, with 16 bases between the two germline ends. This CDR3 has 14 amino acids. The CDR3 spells CASTPRDMYGELFF. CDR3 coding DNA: TGTGCCAGCACCCCCCGGGACATGTACGGGGAGCTGTTTTTT.

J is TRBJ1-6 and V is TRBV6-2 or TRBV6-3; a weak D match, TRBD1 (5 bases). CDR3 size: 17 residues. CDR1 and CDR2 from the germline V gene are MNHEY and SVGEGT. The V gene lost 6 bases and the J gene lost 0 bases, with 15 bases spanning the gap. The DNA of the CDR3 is TGTGCCAGCAGCCCTCTGACAGCGAGCTCCTATAATTCACCCCTCCACTTT. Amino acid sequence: CASSPLTASSYNSPLHF.

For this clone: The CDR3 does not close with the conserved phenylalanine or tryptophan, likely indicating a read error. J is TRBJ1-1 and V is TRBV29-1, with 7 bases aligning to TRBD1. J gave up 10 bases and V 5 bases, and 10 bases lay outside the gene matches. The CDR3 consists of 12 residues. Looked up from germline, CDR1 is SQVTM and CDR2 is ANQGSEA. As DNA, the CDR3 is TGCAGCGTTCTTGACAGGGTAATAGGAGCTTTCCTT. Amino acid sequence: CSVLDRVIGAFL.

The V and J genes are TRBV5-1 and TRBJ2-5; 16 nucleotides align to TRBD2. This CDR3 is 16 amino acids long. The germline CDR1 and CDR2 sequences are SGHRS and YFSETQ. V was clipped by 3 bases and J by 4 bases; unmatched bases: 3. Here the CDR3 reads CASSWGLAGGTETQYF. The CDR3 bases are TGCGCCAGCAGCTGGGGACTAGCGGGGGGGACAGAGACCCAGTACTTC.